The present T cell receptor (beta chain) was sequenced within a study of CD8 T cells in Susac syndrome. The authors reverse transcribed about 0.5 to 1 ug RNA with random hexamers. TCRdb fed the immunoSEQ multiplex PCR reads into MiXCR, producing one record per CDR3 protein. The table records over 120,000 distinct CDR3 sequences, roughly 94% of them present only once. FACS was used to enrich TEMRA cells, whereas the CD8+ and CD4+ T cells were obtained by negative isolation. The V end was cut by 0 bases, the J end by 4 bases, with 12 bases between. This CDR3 comprises 15 residues. CDR1 and CDR2 from the germline V gene are LNHNV and YYDKDF (reference sequence).

The chain links TRBV15 to TRBJ1-2, with TRBD1 as a possible D gene (6 bases). The sequence derives from a human donor in good health. The sequencing sample was made of CD4+ T cells from PBMCs. The CDR3 nucleotides are TGTGCCACCAGCAGAGATGCGGGGGCGTCCTATGGCTACACCTTC. It translates to CATSRDAGASYGYTF.